Presented here are 7 T cell receptor beta chains from one specimen sequenced in a study of shared clonotypes between healthy human individuals. Measured with immunoSEQ multiplex PCR; TCRdb has only the in-frame clones, and not every one. Among hundreds of thousands of clones listed, around 90% were seen once. Only CD45RO-negative cells positively selected for CCR7 counted as naive CD8 cells, so terminally differentiated effector memory CD45RA+ cells were excluded. The sequencing sample was made of naive CD8+ T cells sorted from blood. Receptors originate from a young man in good health.

This chain links TRBV15 with TRBJ1-2; 9 bases align to TRBD1. CDR3 size: 16 residues. J lost 7 bases, V lost 5 bases, and 14 bases had no gene match. From germline, CDR1 is LNHNV and CDR2 YYDKDF (reference sequence). DNA of the CDR3: TGTGCCACCAGCGGGGACCGGGACAGGGTTGTTGGTGGCTACACCTTC. Protein: CATSGDRDRVVGGYTF.

The V and J genes are TRBV28 and TRBJ2-1; 7 bases line up with TRBD1. In germline, CDR1 is MDHEN, CDR2 SYDVKM. There are 18 residues in the CDR3. J lost 2 bases, V lost 2 bases, and 12 bases had no gene match. This chain's CDR3 is CASSLGAQRGGPYNEQFF. As DNA, the CDR3 is TGTGCCAGCAGTTTAGGCGCCCAACGAGGGGGCCCCTACAATGAGCAGTTCTTC.

The genes are TRBV4-1 and TRBJ2-1; 7 bases agree with TRBD2. The CDR3 sequence is 16 residues long. The V segment lost 0 bases and the J segment 7 bases; nucleotides outside the gene matches: 9. Germline loops: CDR1 MGHRA, CDR2 YSYEKL. The CDR3 nucleotides are TGCGCCAGCAGCCAAGATAAGGCGGGAGTTGATAATGAGCAGTTCTTC. This sequence encodes CASSQDKAGVDNEQFF.

The V and J genes are TRBV12-5 and TRBJ1-5, with D hard to call. The germline V gene has CDR1 LGHNT and CDR2 FRNRAP. Trimming took 7 bases from V and 7 from J, leaving 14 bases between them. The CDR3 covers 13 residues. For the CDR3, the DNA is TGTGCTAGTGCCCAAAACCCCGGGCAGCCCCAGCATTTT. As protein: CASAQNPGQPQHF.

The rearrangement links TRBV29-1 to TRBJ1-1; D not resolved. The CDR3 runs 12 residues. The V gene's germline CDR1 is SQVTM and CDR2 ANQGSEA. V lost 6 bases and J 5 bases, leaving 13 bases between the germline ends. CDR3 sequence: CSVGRDGTEAFF. Written as DNA, the CDR3 is TGCAGCGTGGGTCGAGACGGGACTGAAGCTTTCTTT.

The chain couples TRBV5-8 to TRBJ2-7; a weak D match, TRBD2 (5 bases). V was cut by 7 bases and J by 0 bases, with 11 bases left in between. Looked up from germline, CDR1 is SGHTS and CDR2 is YDEGEE. The CDR3 has 13 amino acids. DNA for the CDR3: TGTGCCAGCGGGAGTCCGGCCTCCTACGAGCAGTACTTC. It yields the protein CASGSPASYEQYF.

V usage is TRBV27 and J usage is TRBJ2-7; D remains ambiguous. Germline values: CDR1 MNHEY, CDR2 SMNVEV (reference sequence). This CDR3 has 11 amino acids. V dropped 8 bases and J dropped 5 bases, with 10 bases sitting between them. CDR3 loop: CASSSYNEQYF. The CDR3 DNA reads TGTGCCAGCTCTTCGTACAACGAGCAGTACTTC.